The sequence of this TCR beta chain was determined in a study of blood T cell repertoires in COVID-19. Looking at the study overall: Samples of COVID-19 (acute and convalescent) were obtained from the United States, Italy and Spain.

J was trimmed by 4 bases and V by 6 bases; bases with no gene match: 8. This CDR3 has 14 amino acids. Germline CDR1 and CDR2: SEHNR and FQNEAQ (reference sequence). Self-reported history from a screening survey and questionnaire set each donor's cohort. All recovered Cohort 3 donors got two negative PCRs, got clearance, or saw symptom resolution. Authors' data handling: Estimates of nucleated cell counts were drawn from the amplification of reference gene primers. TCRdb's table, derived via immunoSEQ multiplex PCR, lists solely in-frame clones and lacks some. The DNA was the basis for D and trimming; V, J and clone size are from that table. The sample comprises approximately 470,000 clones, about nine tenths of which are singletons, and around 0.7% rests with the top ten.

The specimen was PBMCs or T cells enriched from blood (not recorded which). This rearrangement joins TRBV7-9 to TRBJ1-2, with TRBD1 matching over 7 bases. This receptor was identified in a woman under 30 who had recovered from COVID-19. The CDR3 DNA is TGTGCCAGCAGTGAGGGACAGACCCTCTATGGCTACACCTTC. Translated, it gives CASSEGQTLYGYTF.